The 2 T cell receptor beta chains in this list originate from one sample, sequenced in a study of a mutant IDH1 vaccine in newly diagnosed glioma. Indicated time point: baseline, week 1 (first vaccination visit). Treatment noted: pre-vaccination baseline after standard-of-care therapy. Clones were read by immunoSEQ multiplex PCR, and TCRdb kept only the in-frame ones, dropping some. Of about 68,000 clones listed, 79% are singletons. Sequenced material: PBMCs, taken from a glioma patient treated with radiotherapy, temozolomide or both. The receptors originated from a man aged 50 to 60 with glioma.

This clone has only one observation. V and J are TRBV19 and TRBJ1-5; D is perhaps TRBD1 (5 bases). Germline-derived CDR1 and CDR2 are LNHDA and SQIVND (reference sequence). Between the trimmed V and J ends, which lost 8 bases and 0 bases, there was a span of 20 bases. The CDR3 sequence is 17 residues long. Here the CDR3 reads CASGVRGRSYSNQPQHF. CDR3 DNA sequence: TGTGCCAGTGGGGTCCGGGGCCGGAGCTATAGCAATCAGCCCCAGCATTTT.

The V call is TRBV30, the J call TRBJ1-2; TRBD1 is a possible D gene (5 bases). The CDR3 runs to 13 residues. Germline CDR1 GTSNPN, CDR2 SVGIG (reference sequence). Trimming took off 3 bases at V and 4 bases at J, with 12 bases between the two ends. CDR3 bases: TGTGCCTGGAGCCCCGGGACCTTCTATGGCTACACCTTC. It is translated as CAWSPGTFYGYTF.